Listed below are T cell receptor beta chains from one sample, sequenced in a study of T-cell reconstitution after alpha-beta-depleted transplantation in children. TCRdb passed the PCR reads through MiXCR, listing each CDR3 protein once. Of more than 200,000 distinct CDR3 sequences in the sample, over 20% were seen once. The sequenced sample was PBMCs, obtained before TCRalphabeta/CD19-depleted stem cell transplant. Receptors were obtained from a girl aged 2 to 10 with Fanconi anemia, due to receive a stem cell transplant. CDR3s include the opening cysteine and the closing phenylalanine or tryptophan. Each record gives: CDR3 protein, CDR3 DNA, V gene, D gene, clone size, J gene, CDR3 length. The D gene is left open where the match is weak. For some rows the clone size is stated as once, few or many, or as a class when expanded; others skip it.

CASSSQRQYYGYTF	TGTGCCAGCAGTTCGCAGAGACAATACTATGGCTACACCTTC	TRBV6-5	-	many	TRBJ1-2	14
CSVVIRGGNQPQHF	TGCAGCGTTGTTATAAGGGGAGGGAATCAGCCCCAGCATTTT	TRBV29-1	-	many	TRBJ1-5	14
CASSSSGGWETQYF	TGCGCCAGCAGCTCGAGCGGGGGTTGGGAGACCCAGTACTTC	TRBV5-1	TRBD2	many	TRBJ2-5	14
CSVAGLAGVKFF	TGCAGCGTAGCGGGACTAGCGGGAGTAAAGTTCTTC	TRBV29-1	TRBD2	many	TRBJ2-1	12
CASSFSRPSGGKRETQYF	TGTGCCAGCAGTTTTAGTCGTCCTAGCGGGGGCAAGCGGGAGACCCAGTACTTC	TRBV12-3/TRBV12-4	TRBD2	many	TRBJ2-5	18
CASSLLERGVLSSSYEQYF	TGTGCCAGCAGCTTATTAGAGCGGGGGGTCCTATCGAGCTCCTACGAGCAGTACTTC	TRBV11-2	TRBD2	-	TRBJ2-7	19
CASSSWTSGNTGELFF	TGTGCCAGCAGCTCATGGACTAGCGGGAACACCGGGGAGCTGTTTTTT	TRBV11-1	TRBD2	-	TRBJ2-2	16
CASSLAQGRSYGYTF	TGCGCCAGCAGCTTGGCACAGGGAAGGAGCTATGGCTACACCTTC	TRBV5-1	-	few	TRBJ1-2	15
CASSNAPGQTDNEQFF	TGTGCCAGCAGCAATGCTCCGGGACAGACAGACAATGAGCAGTTCTTC	TRBV21-1	-	-	TRBJ2-1	16
CSALNTGELFF	TGCAGCGCCCTGAACACCGGGGAGCTGTTTTTT	TRBV29-1	-	few	TRBJ2-2	11
CSAGTWDRVSYEQYF	TGCAGTGCCGGTACATGGGACAGGGTCTCCTACGAGCAGTACTTC	TRBV20-1	TRBD1	-	TRBJ2-7	15
CASSVGAKYGYTF	TGTGCCAGCAGTGTGGGGGCAAAGTATGGCTACACCTTC	TRBV25-1	-	many	TRBJ1-2	13
CASKLGHQETQYF	TGCGCCAGCAAGTTGGGTCATCAAGAGACCCAGTACTTC	TRBV5-1	-	-	TRBJ2-5	13
CASSLISGAGNTIYF	TGTGCCAGCAGTTTAATATCAGGGGCTGGAAACACCATATATTTT	TRBV28	-	-	TRBJ1-3	15
CASSYPLALSYNEQFF	TGTGCCAGCAGTTACCCCCTAGCCCTCTCCTACAATGAGCAGTTCTTC	TRBV6-5	-	many	TRBJ2-1	16
CASSDGGLLNYGYTF	TGCGCCAGCAGCGATGGGGGGCTCCTCAACTATGGCTACACCTTC	TRBV5-1	-	-	TRBJ1-2	15
CASSYETYNEQFF	TGCGCCAGCAGCTACGAAACTTACAATGAGCAGTTCTTC	TRBV5-1	-	-	TRBJ2-1	13
CSARDRTGLNEQFF	TGCAGTGCTAGAGACAGGACAGGGCTGAATGAGCAGTTCTTC	TRBV20-1	TRBD1	few	TRBJ2-1	14
CASSSDVNSGEGQYF	TGTGCCAGCAGCTCCGACGTTAATAGCGGGGAGGGGCAGTATTTT	TRBV7-2	TRBD2	many	TRBJ2-3	15
CASSHETGDGYTF	TGTGCCAGCAGCCACGAAACAGGGGATGGCTACACCTTC	TRBV6-4	TRBD1	-	TRBJ1-2	13
CASRGDRGATNEKLFF	TGTGCCAGCAGAGGGGACAGGGGGGCAACTAATGAAAAACTGTTTTTT	TRBV12-3/TRBV12-4	TRBD1	-	TRBJ1-4	16
CSAREADTQYF	TGCAGCGCAAGGGAGGCAGATACGCAGTATTTT	TRBV29-1	-	many	TRBJ2-3	11
CASSVGTNQPQHF	TGTGCCAGCTCGGTCGGGACCAATCAGCCCCAGCATTTT	TRBV9	-	many	TRBJ1-5	13
CASTSGTSGYNEQFF	TGTGCCAGCACCTCCGGGACTAGCGGCTACAATGAGCAGTTCTTC	TRBV12-3/TRBV12-4	TRBD2	many	TRBJ2-1	15
CASSPGLAVQETQYF	TGTGCCAGCAGTCCGGGACTAGCAGTCCAAGAGACCCAGTACTTC	TRBV28	TRBD2	many	TRBJ2-5	15
CASSLSSGQNYGYTF	TGTGCCAGCAGTTTAAGTTCTGGACAAAACTATGGCTACACCTTC	TRBV12-3/TRBV12-4	-	many	TRBJ1-2	15
CSPPPSGYTDTQYF	TGCAGTCCCCCGCCTAGCGGGTACACAGATACGCAGTATTTT	TRBV20-1	TRBD2	many	TRBJ2-3	14
CASSFLAGGSDTQYF	TGTGCCAGCAGCTTCCTAGCGGGAGGTTCAGATACGCAGTATTTT	TRBV7-9	TRBD2	-	TRBJ2-3	15
CSAKKGTGGIYEQYF	TGCAGTGCCAAAAAGGGGACAGGGGGCATATACGAGCAGTACTTC	TRBV20-1	TRBD1	-	TRBJ2-7	15
CASSFRNGGGAYYEQYF	TGTGCCAGCAGTTTTCGTAATGGCGGGGGGGCCTACTACGAGCAGTACTTC	TRBV28	TRBD2	-	TRBJ2-7	17
CASSARLPGLASYEQYF	TGTGCCAGCAGCGCACGACTACCGGGACTAGCCTCCTACGAGCAGTACTTC	TRBV12-3/TRBV12-4	TRBD2	many	TRBJ2-7	17
CTCSASPSWYNEQFF	TGTACCTGCTCCGCGTCCCCTAGCTGGTACAATGAGCAGTTCTTC	TRBV2	-	-	TRBJ2-1	15
CASSWANEQFF	TGTGCCAGCAGCTGGGCCAATGAGCAGTTCTTC	TRBV6-2/TRBV6-3	-	many	TRBJ2-1	11
CASSMDRVANSPLHF	TGTGCCAGCAGCATGGACAGGGTGGCGAATTCACCCCTCCACTTT	TRBV7-2	TRBD1	many	TRBJ1-6	15
CSVDVRGNTGELFF	TGCAGCGTTGACGTCAGGGGTAACACCGGGGAGCTGTTTTTT	TRBV29-1	-	-	TRBJ2-2	14
CASSFDRASGNNEQFF	TGTGCCAGCAGCTTTGATCGGGCTAGCGGAAACAATGAGCAGTTCTTC	TRBV7-2	TRBD2	many	TRBJ2-1	16
CASSLQIYEQYF	TGTGCCAGCAGTTTACAGATCTACGAGCAGTACTTC	TRBV12-3/TRBV12-4	-	many	TRBJ2-7	12
CASSQSSPWNNEQFF	TGTGCCAGCAGCCAAAGTAGCCCCTGGAACAATGAGCAGTTCTTC	TRBV4-2	-	few	TRBJ2-1	15
CASSRPGQGVDTQYF	TGTGCCAGCAGTAGGCCGGGACAGGGCGTAGATACGCAGTATTTT	TRBV6-1	TRBD1	-	TRBJ2-3	15
CSVELIASQETQYF	TGCAGCGTTGAATTGATTGCGTCCCAAGAGACCCAGTACTTC	TRBV29-1	-	few	TRBJ2-5	14
CSVVVGTNQPQHF	TGCAGCGTTGTGGTCGGAACCAATCAGCCCCAGCATTTT	TRBV29-1	-	few	TRBJ1-5	13
CASSRHQGRNYGYTF	TGTGCCAGCAGCCGTCACCAGGGGCGTAACTATGGCTACACCTTC	TRBV27	-	many	TRBJ1-2	15
CSVEERTSGFYEQYF	TGCAGCGTTGAAGAGAGGACTAGCGGTTTCTACGAGCAGTACTTC	TRBV29-1	TRBD2	many	TRBJ2-7	15
CASSASGNTAEAFF	TGCGCCAGCAGTGCGTCAGGGAATACCGCCGAAGCTTTCTTT	TRBV10-1	-	-	TRBJ1-1	14
CASSEGARETQYF	TGTGCCAGCAGCGAGGGGGCCAGAGAGACCCAGTACTTC	TRBV9	TRBD1	many	TRBJ2-5	13
CASSYAPYNEQFF	TGTGCCAGCAGTTACGCCCCTTACAATGAGCAGTTCTTC	TRBV6-5	-	-	TRBJ2-1	13